These 13 T cell receptor beta chains share one sample of origin, sequenced in a study of spatial heterogeneity in lung cancer. Whole-study findings and limits: Mutation tallies in tumors tracked expanded intratumoral alpha and beta TCR counts.

TCRdb processed the 5' RACE reads anew with MiXCR; each CDR3 protein has one entry. The sample includes about 18,000 distinct CDR3 sequences, around a tenth of them seen just once. Indicated time point: sample taken at primary tumor resection. Their antigens remain unidentified. This specimen consisted of lung tumor tissue, obtained at surgery. The receptors were sampled from a female donor with early-stage non-small cell lung cancer.

A remark on this clonotype: The size of this beta chain means little, since it is a stray read in a library made for alpha chains. The chain recombines TRBV7-3 with TRBJ2-3; 8 positions agree with TRBD2. The CDR3 contains 14 residues. V shed 3 bases, J shed 4 bases, and the junction held 3 bases outside the gene matches. The germline CDR1 and CDR2 sequences are SGHTA and FQGTGA. The CDR3 is CASSFGGAPDTQYF. CDR3 coding DNA: TGTGCCAGCAGCTTCGGGGGGGCCCCAGATACGCAGTATTTT.

On this clonotype itself: Since it is a stray read in a library aimed at alpha chains, this beta chain has a size that is not meaningful. The V call is TRBV18, the J call TRBJ1-6; TRBD1 might be the D (5 bases). The V end was cut by 3 bases, the J end by 9 bases, with 12 bases between. The CDR3 loop spans 14 amino acids. Germline V lookup: CDR1 KGHSH, CDR2 LQKENI. Here the CDR3 reads CASSPEGQGSPLHF. The CDR3 nucleotides read TGTGCCAGCTCACCCGAGGGCCAGGGTTCACCCCTCCACTTT.

This clonotype occurred a few times. This beta chain is an unintended read in a library built for alpha chains; its size means little. CDR3 sequence reads: CASSPDHPPGQGYGYTF. In DNA form, the CDR3 reads TGTGCCAGCAGCCCCGACCACCCTCCGGGACAGGGTTATGGCTACACCTTC. The chain employs TRBV7-9 and TRBJ1-2, with 9 nucleotides matching TRBD1. Trimming removed 5 bases from V and 5 bases from J; junction bases left unmatched: 15. CDR3 length: 17 residues. CDR1 is SEHNR and CDR2 is FQNEAQ in the germline V gene (reference sequence).

This clonotype turned up a few times. This beta chain appears as a stray read in a library generated for alpha chains; its size is not informative. V usage is TRBV28 and J usage is TRBJ2-7, with 11 bases aligning to TRBD1. The CDR3 extends over 17 amino acids. Germline CDR1 reads MDHEN; CDR2 reads SYDVKM. After removal of 3 bases from V and 4 bases from J, the junction contained 11 bases not matched to a gene. Here the CDR3 DNA reads TGTGCCAGCAGTTTCCTCCGGGGACAGGGGGGAAAGTACGAGCAGTACTTC. Translated, it gives CASSFLRGQGGKYEQYF.

As concerns this clonotype: This beta chain is off target for a library built for alpha chains, so its abundance means little. The chain uses TRBV20-1 and TRBJ2-5, with D unclear. Germline V gene lookup returns CDR1 DFQATT and CDR2 SNEGSKA (reference sequence). The CDR3 loop spans 12 amino acids. V was clipped by 5 bases and J by 5 bases, with 12 bases between them. The CDR3 DNA is TGCAGTGCTGCCCTCGCGCTGGAGACCCAGTACTTC. This translates into CSAALALETQYF.

Only a few counts were recorded for this clonotype. Because the library targeted alpha chains, this beta chain is an off-target read whose size means little. The rearrangement links TRBV5-1 to TRBJ2-3, with D perhaps given as TRBD1 or TRBD2 (5 bases each). V was shortened by 4 bases and J by 0 bases, with 12 bases between the two germline ends. The CDR3 extends over 15 amino acids. CDR1 and CDR2 (germline): SGHRS, YFSETQ. The CDR3 DNA is TGCGCCAGCAGCCACGAGGGGATAAGCACAGATACGCAGTATTTT. It encodes CASSHEGISTDTQYF.

In its sample, this clonotype was seen many times. This beta chain is an off-target read within a library intended for alpha chains, so its frequency means little. The chain is built from TRBV2 and TRBJ2-3; 7 nucleotides line up with TRBD1. Trimming removed 6 bases from V and 11 bases from J; junction bases left unmatched: 5. Germline V lookup: CDR1 SNHLY, CDR2 FYNNEI. The CDR3 is made up of 11 amino acids. The CDR3 DNA reads TGTGCCAGCAGCCTGGGGGACAGGCAGTATTTT. Protein product: CASSLGDRQYF.

This clonotype has ten or more counts. A library prepared for alpha chains yielded this beta chain as an off-target read; its size is of little meaning. This sequence joins TRBV28 and TRBJ2-6; D is ambiguous. V was shortened by 8 bases and J by 0 bases, with 14 bases between the two germline ends. The CDR3 runs 16 residues. Germline assignment: CDR1 MDHEN and CDR2 SYDVKM. This chain's CDR3 is CASGQTKSSGANVLTF. CDR3 nucleotides: TGTGCCAGCGGCCAAACGAAGAGCTCTGGGGCCAACGTCCTGACTTTC.

A word on this clonotype: Because the library targeted alpha chains, this beta chain is an off-target read whose size means little. This chain joins TRBV9 and TRBJ2-2; D unresolved. Looked up from germline, CDR1 is SGDLS and CDR2 is YYNGEE. The CDR3 totals 15 residues. V was trimmed by 0 bases and J by 3 bases, leaving 9 bases between them. As DNA, the CDR3 is TGTGCCAGCAGCGTAGGTAGGACCTACACCGGGGAGCTGTTTTTT. This encodes CASSVGRTYTGELFF.

This clonotype showed up just a few times. The library was prepared for alpha chains; this beta chain is a stray read, so its frequency means little. This chain links TRBV7-9 with TRBJ2-3; D uncertain. Germline V gene lookup returns CDR1 SEHNR and CDR2 FQNEAQ (reference sequence). The CDR3 contains 14 residues. Deletions cut 1 base from V and 0 bases from J, with 5 bases between. CDR3 coding DNA: TGTGCCAGCAGCTTAGTCGACAGCACAGATACGCAGTATTTT. The encoded protein is CASSLVDSTDTQYF. The variable domain in full, with the rest retrieved from reference TRBV7-9 and TRBJ2-3, is DTGVSQNPRHKITKRGQNVTFRCDPISEHNRLYWYRQTLGQGPEFLTYFQNEAQLEKSRLLSDRFSAERPKGSFSTLEIQRTEQGDSAMYLCASSLVDSTDTQYFGPGTRLTVL.

About this clonotype itself: This beta chain is a stray read from a library made for alpha chains; its abundance is not meaningful. The rearrangement uses TRBV4-1 and TRBJ2-1; the match to TRBD1 covers 7 bases. The V gene's germline CDR1 is MGHRA and CDR2 YSYEKL. The CDR3 totals 15 residues. The J segment lost 6 bases and the V segment lost 0 bases, leaving 5 bases of the junction unmatched. This CDR3 is CASSQEGTARNEQFF. The CDR3 DNA sequence: TGCGCCAGCAGCCAAGAGGGGACAGCACGCAATGAGCAGTTCTTC.

By its share, this clonotype is large. The library was prepared for alpha chains; this beta chain is a stray read, so its frequency means little. V usage is TRBV5-1 and J usage is TRBJ1-1; no definite D call. Germline CDR1 is SGHRS and CDR2 is YFSETQ. V dropped 4 bases and J dropped 6 bases, with 13 bases sitting between them. The CDR3 is 13 residues long. The CDR3 here is CASSLSGRPEAFF. The CDR3 DNA reads as TGCGCCAGCAGCCTTTCGGGCCGGCCTGAAGCTTTCTTT. Using reference TRBV5-1 and TRBJ1-1 for the parts outside the CDR3, the full variable domain is KAGVTQTPRYLIKTRGQQVTLSCSPISGHRSVSWYQQTPGQGLQFLFEYFSETQRNKGNFPGRFSGRQFSNSRSEMNVSTLELGDSALYLCASSLSGRPEAFFGQGTRLTVV.

This clonotype was seen repeatedly, ten times or more. In a library made to pick up alpha chains, this beta chain is a stray read with a size that means little. The chain links TRBV7-7 to TRBJ2-5; TRBD1 matches 9 bases. From germline, CDR1 is SSHAT and CDR2 FNYEAQ (reference sequence). The CDR3 totals 13 residues. The V gene end was trimmed by 6 bases and the J gene end by 11 bases; junction bases not matched to a gene: 10. The CDR3 coding sequence is TGTGCCAGCAGTTTGGGGACAGGGAGACCTCAGTACTTC. Translation: CASSLGTGRPQYF.